Listed here are 32 T cell receptor beta chains from one sample, sequenced in a study of cytomegalovirus exposure and HLA in healthy donors. The PCR was carried out with 60 Vbeta primers and 13 Jbeta primers. This table comes from immunoSEQ multiplex PCR, and its TCRdb copy is limited to in-frame clones, with some not included. The sample holds some 120,000 clones; roughly 80% are singletons and the top ten take 3.4%. The sequenced sample was PBMCs. Receptors were obtained from a man aged 30-40 years in good health and CMV-seronegative.

V and J are TRBV28 and TRBJ2-7; TRBD1 aligns across 7 bases. The CDR3 runs 18 residues. Looked up from germline, CDR1 is MDHEN and CDR2 is SYDVKM. J lost 0 bases, V lost 6 bases, and 17 bases had no gene match. Written as DNA, the CDR3 is TGTGCCAGCAGACCAATCCCAAAGACAGGGCCCACCTCCTACGAGCAGTACTTC. The encoded protein is CASRPIPKTGPTSYEQYF.

The chain uses TRBV7-2 and TRBJ2-1; 9 bases map to TRBD2. The V segment lost 6 bases and the J segment 10 bases; nucleotides outside the gene matches: 13. Germline V gives CDR1 SGHTA, CDR2 FQGNSA. The CDR3 runs to 15 residues. CDR3: CASSFIGGRAREQFF. In nucleotides, the CDR3 is TGTGCCAGCAGTTTTATCGGCGGGAGGGCCAGGGAGCAGTTCTTC.

CDR3: CASSVSVGGEDTEAFF. The CDR3 DNA reads TGTGCCAGCAGCGTAAGTGTCGGCGGTGAGGACACTGAAGCTTTCTTT. The chain recombines TRBV9 with TRBJ1-1; no clear D. Germline loops: CDR1 SGDLS, CDR2 YYNGEE. V dropped 1 base and J dropped 3 bases, with 16 bases sitting between them. The CDR3 covers 16 residues.

The chain recombines TRBV4-3 with TRBJ2-2, with a tentative D call TRBD2 (6 bases). CDR3 length: 17 amino acids. Trimming stripped 3 bases from V and 2 bases from J, with 16 bases between. Germline assignment: CDR1 LGHNA and CDR2 YSLEER. The CDR3 region has the DNA TGCGCCAGCAGCCAGGGGGAGCTAGCGCGAAACACCGGGGAGCTGTTTTTT. Encoded protein: CASSQGELARNTGELFF.

Written as DNA, the CDR3 is TGCAGCGTTGAAAGGGGGAACACTGAAGCTTTCTTT. The encoded protein is CSVERGNTEAFF. J is TRBJ1-1 and V is TRBV29-1, with a tentative D call TRBD1 (5 bases). The CDR3 loop spans 12 amino acids. V dropped 2 bases and J dropped 1 base, with 5 bases sitting between them. CDR1 and CDR2 (germline): SQVTM, ANQGSEA.

The chain combines TRBV19 with TRBJ1-5; 10 bases fit TRBD1. V gave up 5 bases and J gave up 7 bases; unmatched junction bases: 8. CDR3 length: 15 residues. Germline CDR1 and CDR2: LNHDA and SQIVND (reference sequence). This chain's CDR3 is CASSVTGTGEQPQHF. The CDR3 DNA is TGTGCCAGTAGTGTAACCGGGACAGGGGAACAGCCCCAGCATTTT. The variable domain in full, completed from reference TRBV19 and TRBJ1-5, reads DGGITQSPKYLFRKEGQNVTLSCEQNLNHDAMYWYRQDPGQGLRLIYYSQIVNDFQKGDIAEGYSVSREKKESFPLTVTSAQKNPTAFYLCASSVTGTGEQPQHFGDGTRLSIL.

Remarks on this clone: One junction end does not reproduce the germline sequence, and a read error may be involved. The chain carries TRBV5-6 and TRBJ2-7, with TRBD1 matching 7 bases. This CDR3 has 13 amino acids. Germline-derived CDR1 and CDR2 are SGHDT and YYEEEE. DNA of the CDR3: TGTGCCAGCAGCCGGACAGGCCCTCTAGGGATGCACTTC. Its protein is CASSRTGPLGMHF.

This chain joins TRBV6-6 and TRBJ1-5; TRBD1 is a possible D gene (6 bases). The CDR3 totals 13 residues. With 6 bases removed from V and 6 bases from J, the gap between germline ends came to 12 bases. Germline values: CDR1 MNHNY, CDR2 SVGAGI (reference sequence). CDR3 residues: CASSRGESQPQHF. The CDR3 DNA reads TGTGCCAGCAGCAGGGGTGAGAGTCAGCCCCAGCATTTT.

This chain uses TRBV7-9 with TRBJ2-1; D might be TRBD1 (5 bases). V was trimmed by 1 base and J by 9 bases, leaving 13 bases between them. CDR1 is SEHNR and CDR2 is FQNEAQ in the germline V gene (reference sequence). CDR3 length equals 14 residues. This CDR3 is CASSLDSQGAEQFF. CDR3 DNA: TGTGCCAGCAGCTTAGATAGCCAGGGCGCTGAGCAGTTCTTC.

The genes are TRBV13 and TRBJ2-7, with 15 bases identical to TRBD2. Trimming took 3 bases from V and 4 from J; bases not matched to a gene: 4. This CDR3 comprises 16 residues. Per the germline V gene, CDR1 is PRHDT and CDR2 is FYEKMQ (reference sequence). CDR3 in DNA: TGTGCCAGCAGCTTTCGGACTAGCGGGAGGGGTTACGAGCAGTACTTC. It yields the protein CASSFRTSGRGYEQYF. The whole variable domain, remainder taken from reference TRBV13 and TRBJ2-7, is AAGVIQSPRHLIKEKRETATLKCYPIPRHDTVYWYQQGPGQDPQFLISFYEKMQSDKGSIPDRFSAQQFSDYHSELNMSSLELGDSALYFCASSFRTSGRGYEQYFGPGTRLTVT.

This rearrangement joins TRBV9 to TRBJ2-2; 10 positions match TRBD2. There are 16 residues in the CDR3. CDR1 and CDR2 (germline): SGDLS, YYNGEE. V lost 7 bases, J lost 5 bases, and 11 bases stayed unmatched. The DNA of the CDR3 is TGTGCCAGCGGCCCCCGGACTAGCGGATTAACCGGGGAGCTGTTTTTT. Translated: CASGPRTSGLTGELFF. The complete variable domain, with remaining parts taken from reference TRBV9 and TRBJ2-2, reads DSGVTQTPKHLITATGQRVTLRCSPRSGDLSVYWYQQSLDQGLQFLIQYYNGEERAKGNILERFSAQQFPDLHSELNLSSLELGDSALYFCASGPRTSGLTGELFFGEGSRLTVL.

The V and J genes are TRBV19 and TRBJ2-5, with D possibly matching TRBD1 (6 bases). Per germline, CDR1 LNHDA and CDR2 SQIVND (reference sequence). Trimming cost V 6 bases and J 4 bases, with 15 bases left between them. The CDR3 spans 14 residues. The chain's CDR3 is CASRNTQGRETQYF. CDR3 coding DNA: TGTGCCAGTAGAAACACGCAGGGGAGAGAGACCCAGTACTTC.

V gene TRBV5-6 combines with J gene TRBJ2-5; TRBD1 agrees at 9 bases. Per the germline V gene, CDR1 is SGHDT and CDR2 is YYEEEE. The CDR3 loop spans 13 amino acids. V was pared by 4 bases and J by 7 bases, with 5 bases of the junction left unmatched. Here the CDR3 DNA reads TGTGCCAGCAGCCCCCAGGACAGGGGGACCCAGTACTTC. This translates into CASSPQDRGTQYF.

The chain is built from TRBV2 and TRBJ2-7, with D perhaps matching TRBD1 (6 bases). Germline assignment: CDR1 SNHLY and CDR2 FYNNEI. Trimming pared 7 bases from V and 4 bases from J, leaving 17 bases between. The CDR3 extends over 14 amino acids. CDR3: CASTLEKGVYEQYF. CDR3 sequence (DNA): TGTGCCAGCACCCTCGAGAAGGGGGTATACGAGCAGTACTTC.

The V gene is TRBV5-5, the J gene TRBJ2-7; D possibly corresponds to TRBD2 (5 bases). V was cut by 2 bases and J by 3 bases, with 12 bases left in between. CDR3 length equals 14 residues. The germline gives CDR1 SGHKS, CDR2 YYEKEE (reference sequence). CDR3 nucleotide sequence: TGTGCCAGCAGCTTTGACGGGAACGTCTACGAGCAGTACTTC. This codes for CASSFDGNVYEQYF.

This clone was detected once. The CDR3 DNA is TGTGCCAGTAGTCCTACCCGAGGACAGGGGGCCTACCTGAACACTGAAGCTTTCTTT. The encoded protein is CASSPTRGQGAYLNTEAFF. The chain links TRBV19 to TRBJ1-1, with TRBD1 matching over 11 bases. The trim removed 5 bases at V and 0 bases at J, leaving 14 bases unmatched. Per germline, CDR1 LNHDA and CDR2 SQIVND (reference sequence). The CDR3 is 19 residues long.

V gene TRBV18 combines with J gene TRBJ2-6; 8 bases are shared with TRBD1. The V gene's germline CDR1 is KGHSH and CDR2 LQKENI. This CDR3 region has 21 residues. J lost 2 bases, V lost 5 bases, and 20 bases had no gene match. The DNA of the CDR3 is TGTGCCAGCTCATCTCACTTTTGGGACAGGCCCCTAAATCCTGGGGCCAACGTCCTGACTTTC. Translation: CASSSHFWDRPLNPGANVLTF.

The chain joins TRBV7-2 to TRBJ2-2; 7 bases line up with TRBD2. Germline lookup yields CDR1 SGHTA and CDR2 FQGNSA. V was pared by 4 bases and J by 2 bases, with 4 bases of the junction left unmatched. This CDR3 is 15 amino acids long. Here the CDR3 reads CASSSGLVNTGELFF. DNA for the CDR3: TGTGCCAGCAGCTCCGGACTAGTTAACACCGGGGAGCTGTTTTTT.

This clone occurred a few times. The DNA of the CDR3 is TGTGCCAGCAGTGTTACTACTCGCGGAGAGCAGTACTTC. Its protein is CASSVTTRGEQYF. The chain carries TRBV2 and TRBJ2-7; the D is unclear. Germline V lookup: CDR1 SNHLY, CDR2 FYNNEI. The CDR3 is 13 amino acids. Trimming took off 4 bases at V and 7 bases at J, with 14 bases between the two ends.

The chain recombines TRBV19 with TRBJ2-1; 12 bases agree with TRBD2. Germline V CDR1 and CDR2: LNHDA, SQIVND (reference sequence). The V segment lost 5 bases and the J segment 4 bases; nucleotides outside the gene matches: 6. CDR3 length: 16 residues. CDR3 sequence (DNA): TGTGCCAGTAGTCTTAGCCTAGCGGGAGGGTACAATGAGCAGTTCTTC. Its translation: CASSLSLAGGYNEQFF.

The DNA for the CDR3 is TGCGCCAGCAGCTTGACCGGGACAGGGGGCGCGGGCACTGAAGCTTTCTTT. It is translated as CASSLTGTGGAGTEAFF. This rearrangement joins TRBV5-1 to TRBJ1-1; TRBD1 agrees at 12 bases. Unmatched junction bases numbered 8, after V lost 1 base and J lost 4 bases. The CDR3 runs 17 residues. Germline CDR1 is SGHRS and CDR2 is YFSETQ.

The V call is TRBV6-6, the J call TRBJ2-1, with 9 nucleotides matching TRBD2. V was pared by 1 base and J by 6 bases, with 4 bases of the junction left unmatched. From germline, CDR1 is MNHNY and CDR2 SVGAGI (reference sequence). CDR3 size: 15 residues. The CDR3 sequence is CASSYWELAGNEQFF. The CDR3 nucleotides are TGTGCCAGCAGTTACTGGGAACTAGCGGGCAATGAGCAGTTCTTC.

This chain links TRBV2 with TRBJ1-5; D is ambiguous. This CDR3 comprises 13 residues. CDR1 and CDR2 from the germline V gene are SNHLY and FYNNEI. The V end was cut by 8 bases, the J end by 5 bases, with 13 bases between. The CDR3 DNA reads TGTGCCAGCGTCTTTTACCGCGATCAGCCCCAGCATTTT. Residues: CASVFYRDQPQHF.

This chain links TRBV28 with TRBJ2-6, with TRBD2 as a possible D gene (5 bases). CDR3 length: 15 amino acids. Germline CDR1 MDHEN, CDR2 SYDVKM. Trimming took off 6 bases at V and 2 bases at J, with 11 bases between the two ends. The CDR3 sequence is CASRADGAGANVLTF. The CDR3 nucleotides are TGTGCCAGCAGGGCCGACGGGGCTGGGGCCAACGTCCTGACTTTC. Using reference TRBV28 and TRBJ2-6 for the parts outside the CDR3, the full variable domain is DVKVTQSSRYLVKRTGEKVFLECVQDMDHENMFWYRQDPGLGLRLIYFSYDVKMKEKGDIPEGYSVSREKKERFSLILESASTNQTSMYLCASRADGAGANVLTFGAGSRLTVL.

V and J are TRBV27 and TRBJ2-1, with 9 bases that match TRBD2. The J segment lost 7 bases and the V segment lost 6 bases, leaving 7 bases of the junction unmatched. Germline CDR1 MNHEY, CDR2 SMNVEV (reference sequence). CDR3 length equals 14 residues. CDR3 protein: CASSLGLARNEQFF. The CDR3 nucleotides are TGTGCCAGCAGCCTAGGACTAGCGCGGAATGAGCAGTTCTTC.

The V call is TRBV28, the J call TRBJ2-1; maybe TRBD1 (6 bases). The V gene lost 2 bases and the J gene lost 1 base, with 15 bases spanning the gap. The CDR3 extends over 17 amino acids. The germline V gene has CDR1 MDHEN and CDR2 SYDVKM. CDR3 nucleotide sequence: TGTGCCAGCAGTTTAGGCACAGGGCGAAGATCCTACAATGAGCAGTTCTTC. Translating it yields CASSLGTGRRSYNEQFF.

This clone was observed a few times. The rearrangement links TRBV10-3 to TRBJ2-1; D perhaps matches TRBD2 (5 bases). The CDR3 is 12 amino acids. Trimming pared 2 bases from V and 9 bases from J, leaving 8 bases between. Germline V CDR1 and CDR2: ENHRY, SYGVKD. The chain's CDR3 is CAISENGVEQFF. The CDR3 coding sequence is TGTGCCATCAGTGAGAACGGGGTTGAGCAGTTCTTC.

The chain employs TRBV7-7 and TRBJ2-2; 7 nucleotides align to TRBD1. Germline CDR1 is SSHAT and CDR2 is FNYEAQ (reference sequence). This CDR3 region has 16 residues. V trimming: 5 bases; J trimming: 5 bases; junction bases outside the gene matches: 11. CDR3 DNA sequence: TGTGCCAGCAGCGAAACAGACAGGGCGGTGACCGGGGAGCTGTTTTTT. Amino acid sequence: CASSETDRAVTGELFF.

This chain links TRBV25-1 with TRBJ2-4, with TRBD2 identical over 10 bases. The germline V gene encodes CDR1 MGHDK and CDR2 SYGVNS. The CDR3 loop spans 18 amino acids. Germline trimming cut 2 bases from V and 4 bases from J; bases unmatched to any gene: 11. The CDR3 DNA follows: TGTGCCAGCAGTGAAAGCGGGGGGGGGAATGGAGAGAAAAACATTCAGTACTTC. This gives the protein CASSESGGGNGEKNIQYF.

This clone was picked up a small number of times. The chain couples TRBV11-1 to TRBJ2-7, with 7 bases that match TRBD1. Germline CDR1 and CDR2: SGHAT and FQDESV (reference sequence). CDR3 length: 15 residues. With V trimmed by 5 bases and J by 0 bases, 7 bases remained unmatched. CDR3 loop: CASSARTGFSYEQYF. In nucleotides, the CDR3 is TGTGCCAGCAGCGCACGGACAGGCTTCTCCTACGAGCAGTACTTC.

This sequence joins TRBV27 and TRBJ1-2, with TRBD1 matching over 8 bases. V was clipped by 5 bases and J by 8 bases; unmatched bases: 10. CDR1 is MNHEY, CDR2 SMNVEV, per germline (reference sequence). This CDR3 has 14 amino acids. The CDR3 nucleotides are TGTGCCAGCAGTCCATCGACAGGGGTATACGGCTACACCTTC. Protein product: CASSPSTGVYGYTF.

This chain joins TRBV5-4 and TRBJ2-1, with 7 positions matching TRBD2. Germline trimming cut 0 bases from V and 0 bases from J; bases unmatched to any gene: 15. CDR3 size: 20 residues. Germline V lookup: CDR1 SGHNT, CDR2 YYREEE (reference sequence). Here the CDR3 DNA reads TGTGCCAGCAGCTTGGTTGGTAGCGGGCGGTCGGCAAGCTCCTACAATGAGCAGTTCTTC. This sequence encodes CASSLVGSGRSASSYNEQFF. The entire variable domain, with the rest obtained from reference TRBV5-4 and TRBJ2-1, is as follows: ETGVTQSPTHLIKTRGQQVTLRCSSQSGHNTVSWYQQALGQGPQFIFQYYREEENGRGNFPPRFSGLQFPNYSSELNVNALELDDSALYLCASSLVGSGRSASSYNEQFFGPGTRLTVL.